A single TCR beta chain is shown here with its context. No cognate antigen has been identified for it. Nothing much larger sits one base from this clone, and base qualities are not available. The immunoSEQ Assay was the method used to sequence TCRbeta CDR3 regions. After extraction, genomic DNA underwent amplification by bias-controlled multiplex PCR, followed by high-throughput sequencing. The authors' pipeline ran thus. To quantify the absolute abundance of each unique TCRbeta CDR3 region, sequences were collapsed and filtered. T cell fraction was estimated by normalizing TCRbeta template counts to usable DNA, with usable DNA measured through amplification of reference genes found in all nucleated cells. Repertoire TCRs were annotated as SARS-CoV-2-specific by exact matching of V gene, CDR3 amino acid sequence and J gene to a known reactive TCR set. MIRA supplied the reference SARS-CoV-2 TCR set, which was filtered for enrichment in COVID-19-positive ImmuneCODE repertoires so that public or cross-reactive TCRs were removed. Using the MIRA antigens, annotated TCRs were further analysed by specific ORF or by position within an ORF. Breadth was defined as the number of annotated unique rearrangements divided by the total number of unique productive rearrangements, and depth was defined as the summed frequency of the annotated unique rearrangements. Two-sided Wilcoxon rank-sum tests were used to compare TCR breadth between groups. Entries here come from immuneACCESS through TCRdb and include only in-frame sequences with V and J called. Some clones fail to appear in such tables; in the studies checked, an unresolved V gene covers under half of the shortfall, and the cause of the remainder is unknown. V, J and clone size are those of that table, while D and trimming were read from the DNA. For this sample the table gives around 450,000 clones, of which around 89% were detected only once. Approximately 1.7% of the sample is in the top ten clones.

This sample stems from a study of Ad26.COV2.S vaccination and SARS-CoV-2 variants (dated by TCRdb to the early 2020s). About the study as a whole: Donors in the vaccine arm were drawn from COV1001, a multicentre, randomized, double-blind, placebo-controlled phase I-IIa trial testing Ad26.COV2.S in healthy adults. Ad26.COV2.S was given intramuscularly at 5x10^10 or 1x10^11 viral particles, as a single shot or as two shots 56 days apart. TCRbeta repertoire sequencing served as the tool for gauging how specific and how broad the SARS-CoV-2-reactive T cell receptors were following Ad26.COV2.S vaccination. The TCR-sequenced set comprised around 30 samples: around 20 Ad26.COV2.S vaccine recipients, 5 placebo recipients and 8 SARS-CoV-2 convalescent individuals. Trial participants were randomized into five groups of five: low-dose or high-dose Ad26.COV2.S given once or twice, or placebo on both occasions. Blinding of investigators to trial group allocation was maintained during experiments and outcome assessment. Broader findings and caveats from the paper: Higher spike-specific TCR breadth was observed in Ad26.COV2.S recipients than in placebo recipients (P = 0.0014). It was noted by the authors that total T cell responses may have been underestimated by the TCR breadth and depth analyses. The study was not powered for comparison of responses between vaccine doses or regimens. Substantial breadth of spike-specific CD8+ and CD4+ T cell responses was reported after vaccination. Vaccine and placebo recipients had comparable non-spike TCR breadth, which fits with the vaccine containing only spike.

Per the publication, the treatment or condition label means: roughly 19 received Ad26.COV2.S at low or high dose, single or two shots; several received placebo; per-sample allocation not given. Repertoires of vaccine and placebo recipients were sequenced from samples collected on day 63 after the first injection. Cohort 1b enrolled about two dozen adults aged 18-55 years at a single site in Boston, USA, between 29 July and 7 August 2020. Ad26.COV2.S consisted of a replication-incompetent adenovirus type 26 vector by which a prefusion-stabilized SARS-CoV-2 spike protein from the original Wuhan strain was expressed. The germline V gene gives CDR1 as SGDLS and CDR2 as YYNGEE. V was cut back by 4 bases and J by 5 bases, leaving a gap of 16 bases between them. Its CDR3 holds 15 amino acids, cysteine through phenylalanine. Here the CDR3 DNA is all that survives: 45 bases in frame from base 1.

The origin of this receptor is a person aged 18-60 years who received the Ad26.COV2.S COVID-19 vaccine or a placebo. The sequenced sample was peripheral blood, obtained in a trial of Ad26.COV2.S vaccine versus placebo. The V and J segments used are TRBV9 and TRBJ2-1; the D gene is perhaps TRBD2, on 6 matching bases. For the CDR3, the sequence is CASSPSAGRNNEQFF. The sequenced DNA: TGTGCCAGCAGCCCATCGGCGGGGCGAAACAATGAGCAGTTCTTC.